The next 19 T cell receptor beta chains were all read from a single sample in a study of T cell responses to AZD1222 COVID-19 vaccine. This table comes from immunoSEQ multiplex PCR, and its TCRdb copy is limited to in-frame clones, with some not included. The sample shows 150,000 to 170,000 clones, about 88% of them seen only once. Source: peripheral blood, taken on day 0 of AZD1222 vaccination. The receptors come from an adult in good health.

The genes are TRBV12-3 or TRBV12-4 and TRBJ2-6; D is ambiguous. The CDR3 is 13 amino acids. The V end was cut by 3 bases, the J end by 4 bases, with 4 bases between. CDR3 protein: CASSLYGANVLTF. The CDR3 nucleotides read TGTGCCAGCAGTTTGTACGGGGCCAACGTCCTGACTTTC.

This rearrangement joins TRBV12-3 or TRBV12-4 to TRBJ1-5; the D gene is possibly TRBD1 (6 bases). V was clipped by 3 bases and J by 6 bases, with 9 bases between them. The CDR3 loop spans 13 amino acids. The DNA of the CDR3 is TGTGCCAGCAGTTTCCAGGGGTCTCAGCCCCAGCATTTT. Residues: CASSFQGSQPQHF.

This sequence joins TRBV7-8 and TRBJ2-5; D is unclear. Germline V gene sequence: CDR1 SGHVS, CDR2 FQNEAQ. Trimming removed 1 base at V and 3 bases at J, with 9 bases between. The CDR3 is 14 residues long. CDR3 sequence reads: CASSLVVRKETQYF. DNA of the CDR3: TGTGCCAGCAGCTTAGTCGTCAGGAAAGAGACCCAGTACTTC.

CDR3 bases: TGTGCCAGCAAGGACAGGACCAAAAACATTCAGTACTTC. Residues: CASKDRTKNIQYF. The chain recombines TRBV6-5 with TRBJ2-4; 7 nucleotides align to TRBD1. CDR3 length equals 13 residues. Germline CDR1 is MNHEY and CDR2 is SVGAGI. V dropped 7 bases and J dropped 2; count of bases not matched to a gene: 2.

This chain connects TRBV10-2 to TRBJ2-7; 7 bases align to TRBD2. This CDR3 has 15 residues. CDR1 is WSHSY, CDR2 SAAADI, per germline. The junction had 9 bases not matched to a gene; V was cut back by 2 bases and J by 5 bases. The CDR3 is CASSEGVRAGDEQYF. CDR3 sequence (DNA): TGCGCCAGCAGTGAGGGAGTCAGGGCGGGGGACGAGCAGTACTTC.

The chain joins TRBV7-2 to TRBJ2-1; 7 bases align to TRBD2. Trimming removed 5 bases from V and 6 bases from J; junction bases left unmatched: 4. This CDR3 is 13 amino acids long. Germline CDR1 reads SGHTA; CDR2 reads FQGNSA. In DNA form, the CDR3 reads TGTGCCAGCAGCCCCGGCGGGGGCAATGAGCAGTTCTTC. It yields the protein CASSPGGGNEQFF.

V and J are TRBV10-3 and TRBJ1-4; 10 nucleotides agree with TRBD1. This CDR3 has 15 amino acids. The junction had 1 base not matched to a gene; V was cut back by 0 bases and J by 6 bases. Germline assignment: CDR1 ENHRY and CDR2 SYGVKD. The CDR3 DNA follows: TGTGCCATCAGTGAGTCGGGACAGGGGTATGAAAAACTGTTTTTT. Protein product: CAISESGQGYEKLFF.

Written as DNA, the CDR3 is TGTGCCAGCAGCTTAGGGGCCCCCTACGAGCAGTACTTC. This sequence encodes CASSLGAPYEQYF. The chain couples TRBV7-8 to TRBJ2-7; no definite D call. Germline CDR1 reads SGHVS; CDR2 reads FQNEAQ. The CDR3 runs to 13 residues. Trimming cost V 1 base and J 2 bases, with 6 bases left between them. The entire variable domain, with the rest obtained from reference TRBV7-8 and TRBJ2-7, is as follows: GAGVSQSPRYKVAKRGQDVALRCDPISGHVSLFWYQQALGQGPEFLTYFQNEAQLDKSGLPSDRFFAERPEGSVSTLKIQRTQQEDSAVYLCASSLGAPYEQYFGPGTRLTVT.

The chain links TRBV6-5 to TRBJ2-3, with TRBD2 identical over 7 bases. The CDR3 runs 14 residues. Germline V CDR1 and CDR2: MNHEY, SVGAGI. V lost 6 bases to trimming and J lost 7 bases; unmatched junction nucleotides: 10. The CDR3, as DNA: TGTGCCAGCAGCTCCACTAGCGCGGCAAATACGCAGTATTTT. Its protein product is CASSSTSAANTQYF.

CDR3 residues: CASSVGGARSGELFF. DNA of the CDR3: TGTGCCAGCAGCGTAGGGGGGGCGCGTAGCGGGGAGCTGTTTTTT. The chain recombines TRBV9 with TRBJ2-2; D is perhaps TRBD1 or TRBD2 (6 bases each). The germline V gene encodes CDR1 SGDLS and CDR2 YYNGEE. Trimming removed 0 bases from V and 7 bases from J, with 13 bases in between. The CDR3 runs to 15 residues.

V usage is TRBV4-3 and J usage is TRBJ1-4, with TRBD1 identical over 9 bases. This CDR3 is 16 amino acids long. Germline V CDR1 and CDR2: LGHNA, YSLEER. V was pared by 1 base and J by 7 bases, with 7 bases of the junction left unmatched. In DNA form, the CDR3 reads TGCGCCAGCAGCCAAGGGTCCCTGACAGGGGGTGAAAAACTGTTTTTT. This gives the protein CASSQGSLTGGEKLFF.

The chain links TRBV19 to TRBJ2-2; D may match TRBD1 or TRBD2 (6 bases each). V was pared by 8 bases and J by 0 bases, with 16 bases between. CDR3 length: 16 amino acids. The germline V gene encodes CDR1 LNHDA and CDR2 SQIVND (reference sequence). The CDR3 region is CASARGPGANTGELFF. The DNA for the CDR3 is TGTGCCAGTGCACGGGGGCCGGGCGCGAACACCGGGGAGCTGTTTTTT.

In its sample, this clone was seen once. V gene TRBV2 combines with J gene TRBJ1-5; D is undetermined. Trimming took 2 bases from V and 7 from J, leaving 15 bases between them. Per the germline V gene, CDR1 is SNHLY and CDR2 is FYNNEI. This CDR3 contains 15 residues. In nucleotides, the CDR3 is TGTGCCAGCAGTGAAAGTCGGACCTTAGGGCAGCCCCAGCATTTT. It encodes CASSESRTLGQPQHF.

The genes are TRBV11-2 and TRBJ1-6; no firm D call. Trimming removed 3 bases at V and 6 bases at J, with 6 bases between. The CDR3 is 13 amino acids. The germline gives CDR1 SGHAT, CDR2 FQNNGV. The CDR3 sequence is CASSFTANSPLHF. The DNA of the CDR3 is TGTGCCAGCAGCTTTACAGCTAATTCACCCCTCCACTTT.

The gene calls are TRBV11-2 and TRBJ2-7, with a weak D call TRBD1 (5 bases). Trimming took 5 bases from V and 4 from J, leaving 15 bases between them. Germline values: CDR1 SGHAT, CDR2 FQNNGV. The CDR3 runs 14 residues. CDR3 DNA: TGTGCCAGCAGCCGCGGACACGAGGAGTACGAGCAGTACTTC. Amino acid sequence: CASSRGHEEYEQYF.

This chain connects TRBV18 to TRBJ1-2; no reliable D call. Germline values: CDR1 KGHSH, CDR2 LQKENI. This CDR3 region has 15 residues. V lost 5 bases and J 9 bases, leaving 22 bases between the germline ends. The CDR3 DNA follows: TGTGCCAGCTCATCCACCACAAATCCCCTGACGAGCTACACCTTC. Translating gives CASSSTTNPLTSYTF.

The V and J genes are TRBV29-1 and TRBJ2-7; 7 nucleotides align to TRBD2. Germline assignment: CDR1 SQVTM and CDR2 ANQGSEA. The V segment lost 6 bases and the J segment 4 bases; nucleotides outside the gene matches: 6. This CDR3 comprises 12 residues. In nucleotides, the CDR3 is TGCAGCGTGGCCGGACTAGGTTACGAGCAGTACTTC. Amino acid sequence: CSVAGLGYEQYF.

CDR3 amino acids: CASSGGQDSYEQYF. The CDR3 nucleotides are TGTGCCAGCAGCGGGGGACAGGATTCCTACGAGCAGTACTTC. The V call is TRBV5-4, the J call TRBJ2-7; 8 bases are shared with TRBD1. The germline CDR1 and CDR2 sequences are SGHNT and YYREEE (reference sequence). The trim removed 4 bases at V and 1 base at J, leaving 4 bases unmatched. The CDR3 contains 14 residues. The full variable domain, its missing parts supplied by reference TRBV5-4 and TRBJ2-7, is ETGVTQSPTHLIKTRGQQVTLRCSSQSGHNTVSWYQQALGQGPQFIFQYYREEENGRGNFPPRFSGLQFPNYSSELNVNALELDDSALYLCASSGGQDSYEQYFGPGTRLTVT.

This chain links TRBV20-1 with TRBJ2-2, with TRBD2 as a possible D gene (6 bases). This CDR3 has 11 amino acids. CDR1 is DFQATT and CDR2 is SNEGSKA in the germline V gene (reference sequence). The V end was cut by 4 bases, the J end by 7 bases, with 7 bases between. The CDR3 loop reads CSATEGGELFF. The DNA of the CDR3 is TGCAGTGCTACGGAGGGCGGGGAGCTGTTTTTT.